The 13 T cell receptor beta chains given below trace back to one sample, sequenced in a study of blood T cell repertoires in COVID-19. TCRdb's table, derived via immunoSEQ multiplex PCR, lists solely in-frame clones and lacks some. The sample records around 260,000 clones, about 89% being singletons. Sequencing input: peripheral blood. The receptors come from a man aged 35-49 years who had recovered from COVID-19.

V usage is TRBV7-8 and J usage is TRBJ1-5; D uncertain. Trimming removed 1 base at V and 5 bases at J, with 9 bases between. Per germline, CDR1 SGHVS and CDR2 FQNEAQ. The CDR3 has 14 residues. This CDR3 reads CASSLGWGDQPQHF. CDR3 nucleotides: TGTGCCAGCAGCTTAGGGTGGGGAGATCAGCCCCAGCATTTT. Supplemented by reference TRBV7-8 and TRBJ1-5, the full variable domain reads GAGVSQSPRYKVAKRGQDVALRCDPISGHVSLFWYQQALGQGPEFLTYFQNEAQLDKSGLPSDRFFAERPEGSVSTLKIQRTQQEDSAVYLCASSLGWGDQPQHFGDGTRLSIL.

The V and J genes are TRBV5-1 and TRBJ2-2; weak D call: TRBD1 (6 bases). CDR1 and CDR2 (germline): SGHRS, YFSETQ. The CDR3 length is 16 residues. Trimming removed 2 bases from V and 0 bases from J, with 11 bases in between. CDR3 region: CASSLRRTANTGELFF. The CDR3 DNA reads TGCGCCAGCAGCTTAAGACGGACAGCGAACACCGGGGAGCTGTTTTTT.

The CDR3 DNA reads as TGTGCCAGTAGTATAGCCCAGGGATCAAATTCACCCCTCCACTTT. This codes for CASSIAQGSNSPLHF. V is TRBV19 and J is TRBJ1-6; TRBD1 might be the D (5 bases). The CDR3 totals 15 residues. Germline V CDR1 and CDR2: LNHDA, SQIVND (reference sequence). V shed 1 base and J shed 7 bases, with 11 bases lying between them.

The V and J genes are TRBV7-2 and TRBJ2-1, with 14 bases that match TRBD2. Germline V gene sequence: CDR1 SGHTA, CDR2 FQGNSA. The V segment lost 5 bases and the J segment 6 bases; nucleotides outside the gene matches: 3. This CDR3 is built from 15 residues. In nucleotides, the CDR3 is TGTGCCAGCAGCCGGACTAGCGGGGGGCCCAATGAGCAGTTCTTC. This encodes CASSRTSGGPNEQFF. Filled out from reference TRBV7-2 and TRBJ2-1, the complete variable domain reads GAGVSQSPSNKVTEKGKDVELRCDPISGHTALYWYRQSLGQGLEFLIYFQGNSAPDKSGLPSDRFSAERTGGSVSTLTIQRTQQEDSAVYLCASSRTSGGPNEQFFGPGTRLTVL.

The gene calls are TRBV6-2 or TRBV6-3 and TRBJ2-1; 9 bases agree with TRBD2. The V gene end was trimmed by 4 bases and the J gene end by 6 bases; junction bases not matched to a gene: 13. The germline gives CDR1 MNHEY, CDR2 SVGEGT. This CDR3 contains 17 residues. The DNA of the CDR3 is TGTGCCAGCAGTTCAGCTTTGGGACTAGCAGGTGTCAATGAGCAGTTCTTC. Its protein is CASSSALGLAGVNEQFF.

Only one count was recorded for this clone. The chain combines TRBV6-5 with TRBJ1-4; 11 bases fit TRBD1. CDR3 length: 16 amino acids. Germline CDR1 and CDR2: MNHEY and SVGAGI. The ends lost 2 bases at V and 4 bases at J; junction bases unmatched: 3. CDR3 nucleotide sequence: TGTGCCAGCAGTTACCGGACAGGGGGCCGTAATGAAAAACTGTTTTTT. The encoded protein is CASSYRTGGRNEKLFF.

The chain has TRBV9 and TRBJ1-2, with TRBD1 as a possible D gene (5 bases). There are 17 residues in the CDR3. V dropped 0 bases and J dropped 2 bases, with 17 bases sitting between them. Germline assignment: CDR1 SGDLS and CDR2 YYNGEE. As DNA, the CDR3 is TGTGCCAGCAGCGTAGATTTATTCGGGGGATCAAACTATGGCTACACCTTC. Amino acids: CASSVDLFGGSNYGYTF.

This chain connects TRBV6-2 or TRBV6-3 to TRBJ2-5; TRBD2 agrees at 8 bases. Germline-derived CDR1 and CDR2 are MNHEY and SVGEGT. V lost 2 bases, J lost 0 bases, and 5 bases stayed unmatched. The CDR3 totals 16 residues. The CDR3 is CASSYGAGGYQETQYF. The CDR3 DNA reads as TGTGCCAGCAGTTACGGGGCGGGGGGTTACCAAGAGACCCAGTACTTC.

The sample holds one count of this clone. The rearrangement links TRBV4-2 to TRBJ2-1; 9 nucleotides align to TRBD2. The CDR3 loop spans 16 amino acids. Germline CDR1 LGHNA, CDR2 YNFKEQ. V gave up 2 bases and J gave up 10 bases; unmatched junction bases: 12. Here the CDR3 reads CASSQKLAGPSVEQFF. The DNA for the CDR3 is TGTGCCAGCAGCCAAAAACTAGCGGGTCCCTCGGTCGAGCAGTTCTTC.

The CDR3 here is CASGSGGDEQYF. DNA for the CDR3: TGTGCTAGTGGTTCGGGAGGGGACGAGCAGTACTTC. The chain carries TRBV12-5 and TRBJ2-7; 8 bases align to TRBD2. With 4 bases clipped from V and 5 bases from J, the junction kept 1 base outside the gene matches. Germline-derived CDR1 and CDR2 are LGHNT and FRNRAP. The CDR3 has 12 amino acids.

The V call is TRBV7-9, the J call TRBJ1-6; 9 nucleotides line up with TRBD1. CDR3 length: 14 residues. V was clipped by 5 bases and J by 9 bases; unmatched bases: 5. Germline CDR1 SEHNR, CDR2 FQNEAQ (reference sequence). Here the CDR3 DNA reads TGTGCCAGCAGCCCGGGACAGGGAAGTTCACCCCTCCACTTT. Protein product: CASSPGQGSSPLHF. The full variable domain, rest sourced from reference TRBV7-9 and TRBJ1-6, is DTGVSQNPRHKITKRGQNVTFRCDPISEHNRLYWYRQTLGQGPEFLTYFQNEAQLEKSRLLSDRFSAERPKGSFSTLEIQRTEQGDSAMYLCASSPGQGSSPLHFGNGTRLTVT.

The V gene is TRBV5-1, the J gene TRBJ2-1; 11 bases are shared with TRBD2. The CDR3 is 17 amino acids. Unmatched junction bases numbered 4, after V lost 0 bases and J lost 2 bases. From germline, CDR1 is SGHRS and CDR2 YFSETQ. The CDR3 DNA sequence: TGCGCCAGCAGCTTGGCCTCTAGCGGGAGGCCCTACAATGAGCAGTTCTTC. It encodes CASSLASSGRPYNEQFF.

This clone was counted only a few times. The chain has TRBV7-2 and TRBJ2-1, with unresolved D. Trimming pared 5 bases from V and 0 bases from J, leaving 14 bases between. Per germline, CDR1 SGHTA and CDR2 FQGNSA. This CDR3 has 16 residues. Here the CDR3 reads CASSLDSSSSYNEQFF. The CDR3 DNA reads as TGTGCCAGCAGCCTCGACTCGTCTAGCTCCTACAATGAGCAGTTCTTC.